This T cell receptor (beta chain) was captured by sequencing in a study of cytomegalovirus exposure and HLA in healthy donors. Investigators did not record CMV serostatus for this donor. Primers: 60 Vbeta forward and 13 Jbeta reverse. In the authors' methods: A later analysis counted about 80 million unique TCR beta chains, some 11 million shared. Repertoires were generated with immunoSEQ multiplex PCR, while TCRdb's copy carries only in-frame clones and drops some. The V and J calls and clone size come from that table; D and trimming were worked out from the DNA. The data show about 140,000 clones, with around 63% seen just once and roughly 1.7% held by the top ten. Points from the study as a whole: Donors belonging to an Asian-associated ancestry cluster reportedly showed fewer N-insertions in productive TCRs than the roughly 670-donor mean, according to what a later analysis found. A later analysis revealed that TCR association rates differed between HLA loci, peaking at DRB1 and bottoming out at HLA-C.

Germline CDR1 is SGHAT and CDR2 is FQNNGV. V was cut by 3 bases and J by 1 base, with 15 bases left in between. CDR3 size: 17 residues. Note on this clone: Antigen unknown.

This TCR came from a human donor in good health. The sample taken for sequencing was PBMCs. This sequence joins TRBV11-2 and TRBJ2-2; tentative D call: TRBD2 (5 bases). The CDR3 DNA follows: TGTGCCAGCAGCTTCCCCGTAGGCGGGCTGAACACCGGGGAGCTGTTTTTT. Its translation: CASSFPVGGLNTGELFF. The whole variable domain, filled in from reference TRBV11-2 and TRBJ2-2, reads EAGVAQSPRYKIIEKRQSVAFWCNPISGHATLYWYQQILGQGPKLLIQFQNNGVVDDSQLPKDRFSAERLKGVDSTLKIQPAKLEDSAVYLCASSFPVGGLNTGELFFGEGSRLTVL.